This TCR beta chain was sequenced during a study of blood T cells in healthy people across ages. Notes on the study in general: The authors considered diversity estimates from one million T cells to be underestimates.

The CDR3 totals 15 residues. Germline CDR1 and CDR2: MNHEY and SMNVEV (reference sequence). Trimming left V 6 bases short and J 0 bases short, with 12 bases between. Sample-barcoded 5' priming and a J-beta primer mix drove a second PCR of about 7 to 11 cycles. Each CDR3 protein is one row after TCRdb ran MiXCR on the 5' RACE reads. The repertoire includes 700,000 or so distinct CDR3 sequences, around a fifth of them detected once, and roughly 22% sits in the top ten. Regarding this clonotype: Its antigen is unknown.

The J gene is TRBJ2-1, the V gene TRBV27; D is unresolved. Sequencing was performed on blood. This clonotype originated in a man in his sixties or seventies in good health. The CDR3 spells CASRRVGSSYNEQFF. The CDR3, as DNA: TGTGCCAGCAGAAGGGTCGGATCCTCCTACAATGAGCAGTTCTTC.